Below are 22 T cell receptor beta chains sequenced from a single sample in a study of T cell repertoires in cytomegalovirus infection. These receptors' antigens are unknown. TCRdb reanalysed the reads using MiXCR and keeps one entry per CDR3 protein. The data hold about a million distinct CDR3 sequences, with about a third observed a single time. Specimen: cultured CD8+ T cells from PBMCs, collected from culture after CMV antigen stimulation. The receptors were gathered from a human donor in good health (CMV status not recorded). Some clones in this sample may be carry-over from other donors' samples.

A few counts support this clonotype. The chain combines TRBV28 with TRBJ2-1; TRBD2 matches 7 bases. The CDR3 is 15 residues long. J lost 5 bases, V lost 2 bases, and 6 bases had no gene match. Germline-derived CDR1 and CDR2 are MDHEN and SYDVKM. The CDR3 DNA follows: TGTGCCAGCAGTTTAGATACTAGCGACAACAATGAGCAGTTCTTC. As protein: CASSLDTSDNNEQFF.

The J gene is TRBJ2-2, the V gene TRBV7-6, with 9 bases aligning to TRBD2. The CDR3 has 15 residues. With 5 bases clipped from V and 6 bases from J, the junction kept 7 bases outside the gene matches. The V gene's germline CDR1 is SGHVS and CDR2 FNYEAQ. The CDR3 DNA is TGTGCCAGCAGCCCTGAAGCGGGGGGCCCCGGGGAGCTGTTTTTT. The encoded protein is CASSPEAGGPGELFF.

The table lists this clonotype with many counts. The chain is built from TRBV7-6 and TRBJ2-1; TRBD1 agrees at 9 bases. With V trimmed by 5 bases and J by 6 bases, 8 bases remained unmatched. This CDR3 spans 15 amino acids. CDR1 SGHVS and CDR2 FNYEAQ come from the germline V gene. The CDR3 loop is CASSLGQGGGNEQFF. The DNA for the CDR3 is TGTGCCAGCAGCCTGGGACAGGGAGGAGGCAATGAGCAGTTCTTC.

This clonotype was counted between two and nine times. Written as DNA, the CDR3 is TGCAGCGCAGGATATGGTCCCACCGGGCCCTATGGCTACACCTTC. Amino acids: CSAGYGPTGPYGYTF. V and J are TRBV29-1 and TRBJ1-2, with no clear D. The V gene lost 7 bases and the J gene lost 4 bases, with 22 bases spanning the gap. Germline V lookup: CDR1 SQVTM, CDR2 ANQGSEA. This CDR3 spans 15 amino acids.

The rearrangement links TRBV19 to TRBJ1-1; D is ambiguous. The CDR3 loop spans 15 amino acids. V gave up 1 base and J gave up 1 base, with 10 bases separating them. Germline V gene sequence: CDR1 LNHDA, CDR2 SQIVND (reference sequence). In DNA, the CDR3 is TGTGCCAGTAGTATAGGCAGAGCAGGGAACACTGAAGCTTTCTTT. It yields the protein CASSIGRAGNTEAFF.

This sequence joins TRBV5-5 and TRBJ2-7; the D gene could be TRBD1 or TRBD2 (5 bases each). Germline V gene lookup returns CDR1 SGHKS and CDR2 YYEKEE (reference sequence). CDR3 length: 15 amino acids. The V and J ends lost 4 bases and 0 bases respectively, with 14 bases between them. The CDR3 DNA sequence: TGTGCCAGCAGCCCTCTAAGGGGACCCTCCTACGAGCAGTACTTC. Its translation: CASSPLRGPSYEQYF.

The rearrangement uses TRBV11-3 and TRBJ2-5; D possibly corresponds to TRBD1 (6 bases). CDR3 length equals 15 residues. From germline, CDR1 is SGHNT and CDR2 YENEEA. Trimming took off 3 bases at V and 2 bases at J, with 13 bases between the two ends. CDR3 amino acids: CASSFTGMGQETQYF. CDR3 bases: TGTGCCAGCAGCTTCACAGGGATGGGACAAGAGACCCAGTACTTC.

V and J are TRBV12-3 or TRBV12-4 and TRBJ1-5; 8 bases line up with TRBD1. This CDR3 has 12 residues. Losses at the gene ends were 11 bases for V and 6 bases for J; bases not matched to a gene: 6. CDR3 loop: CAAGTGGQPQHF. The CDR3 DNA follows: TGTGCCGCCGGGACAGGCGGTCAGCCCCAGCATTTT.

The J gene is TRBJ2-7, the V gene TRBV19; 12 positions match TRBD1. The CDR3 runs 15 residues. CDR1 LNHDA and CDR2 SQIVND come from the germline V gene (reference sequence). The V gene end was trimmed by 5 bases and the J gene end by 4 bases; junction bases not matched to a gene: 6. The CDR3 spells CASSPGQGAEYEQYF. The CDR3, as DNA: TGTGCCAGTAGTCCGGGACAGGGGGCAGAGTACGAGCAGTACTTC. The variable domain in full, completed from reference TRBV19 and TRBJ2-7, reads DGGITQSPKYLFRKEGQNVTLSCEQNLNHDAMYWYRQDPGQGLRLIYYSQIVNDFQKGDIAEGYSVSREKKESFPLTVTSAQKNPTAFYLCASSPGQGAEYEQYFGPGTRLTVT.

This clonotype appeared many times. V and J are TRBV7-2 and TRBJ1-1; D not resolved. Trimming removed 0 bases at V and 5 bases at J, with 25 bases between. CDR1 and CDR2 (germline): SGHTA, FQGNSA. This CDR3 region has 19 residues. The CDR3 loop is CASSLAPFGESFPRTEAFF. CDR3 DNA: TGTGCCAGCAGCTTAGCCCCGTTCGGGGAAAGTTTTCCGAGAACTGAAGCTTTCTTT.

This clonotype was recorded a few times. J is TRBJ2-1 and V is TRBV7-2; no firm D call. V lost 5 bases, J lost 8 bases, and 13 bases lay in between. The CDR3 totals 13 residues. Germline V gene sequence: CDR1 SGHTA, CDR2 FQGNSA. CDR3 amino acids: CASSPPGWDEQFF. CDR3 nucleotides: TGTGCCAGCAGCCCACCCGGCTGGGATGAGCAGTTCTTC. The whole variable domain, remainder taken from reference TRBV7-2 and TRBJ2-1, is GAGVSQSPSNKVTEKGKDVELRCDPISGHTALYWYRQSLGQGLEFLIYFQGNSAPDKSGLPSDRFSAERTGGSVSTLTIQRTQQEDSAVYLCASSPPGWDEQFFGPGTRLTVL.

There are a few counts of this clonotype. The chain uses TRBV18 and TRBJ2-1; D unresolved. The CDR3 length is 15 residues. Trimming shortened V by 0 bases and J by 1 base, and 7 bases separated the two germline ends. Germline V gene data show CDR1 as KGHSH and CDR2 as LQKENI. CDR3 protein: CASSPPLQSYNEQFF. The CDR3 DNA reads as TGTGCCAGCTCACCACCGTTGCAGTCCTACAATGAGCAGTTCTTC. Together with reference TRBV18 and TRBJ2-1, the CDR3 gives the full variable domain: NAGVMQNPRHLVRRRGQEARLRCSPMKGHSHVYWYRQLPEEGLKFMVYLQKENIIDESGMPKERFSAEFPKEGPSILRIQQVVRGDSAAYFCASSPPLQSYNEQFFGPGTRLTVL.

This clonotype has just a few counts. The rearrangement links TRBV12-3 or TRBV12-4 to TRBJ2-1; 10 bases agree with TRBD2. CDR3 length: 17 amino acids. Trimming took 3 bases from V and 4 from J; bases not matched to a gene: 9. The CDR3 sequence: CASSLGSSGGYYNEQFF. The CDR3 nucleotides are TGTGCCAGCAGTTTGGGGTCTAGCGGGGGCTATTACAATGAGCAGTTCTTC.

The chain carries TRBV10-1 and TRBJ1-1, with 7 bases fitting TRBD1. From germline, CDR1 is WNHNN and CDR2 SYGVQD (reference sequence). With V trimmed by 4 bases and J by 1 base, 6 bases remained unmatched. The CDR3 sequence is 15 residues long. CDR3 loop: CASSAWTGENTEAFF. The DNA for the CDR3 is TGCGCCAGCAGTGCGTGGACAGGAGAGAACACTGAAGCTTTCTTT.

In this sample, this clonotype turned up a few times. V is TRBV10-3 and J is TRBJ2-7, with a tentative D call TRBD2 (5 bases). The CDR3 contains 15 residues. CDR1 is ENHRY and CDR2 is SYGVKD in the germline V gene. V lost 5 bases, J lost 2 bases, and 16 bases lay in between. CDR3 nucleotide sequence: TGTGCCATCAGTCCGGACTCATCCTTTACCTACGAGCAGTACTTC. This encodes CAISPDSSFTYEQYF.

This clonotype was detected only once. The DNA of the CDR3 is TGCGCCAGCAGCGTTCTAGCGGGGGGACAAGAGACCCAGTACTTC. Amino acid sequence: CASSVLAGGQETQYF. The chain carries TRBV10-1 and TRBJ2-5; TRBD2 matches 11 bases. The germline gives CDR1 WNHNN, CDR2 SYGVQD (reference sequence). The junction had 5 bases not matched to a gene; V was cut back by 6 bases and J by 2 bases. The CDR3 length is 15 residues.

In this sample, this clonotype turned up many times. The CDR3 region is CASSELRARGETQYF. CDR3 sequence (DNA): TGTGCCAGCAGCGAGCTTAGGGCTAGGGGAGAGACCCAGTACTTC. The rearrangement links TRBV7-2 to TRBJ2-5; D is perhaps TRBD1 (5 bases). V lost 5 bases and J lost 4, with 17 bases in between. Germline-derived CDR1 and CDR2 are SGHTA and FQGNSA. The CDR3 covers 15 residues.

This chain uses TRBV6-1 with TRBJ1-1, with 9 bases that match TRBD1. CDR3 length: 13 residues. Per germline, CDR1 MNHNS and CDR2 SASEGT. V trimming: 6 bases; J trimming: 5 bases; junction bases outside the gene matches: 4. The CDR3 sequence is CASRGQGSTEAFF. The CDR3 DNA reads TGTGCCAGCAGGGGACAGGGTTCGACTGAAGCTTTCTTT.

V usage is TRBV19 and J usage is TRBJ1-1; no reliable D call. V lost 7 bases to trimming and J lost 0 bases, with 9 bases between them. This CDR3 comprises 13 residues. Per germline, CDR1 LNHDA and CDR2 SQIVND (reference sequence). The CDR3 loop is CASTAGVNTEAFF. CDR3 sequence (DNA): TGTGCCAGTACGGCAGGAGTGAACACTGAAGCTTTCTTT. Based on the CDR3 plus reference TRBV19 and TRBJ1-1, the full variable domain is DGGITQSPKYLFRKEGQNVTLSCEQNLNHDAMYWYRQDPGQGLRLIYYSQIVNDFQKGDIAEGYSVSREKKESFPLTVTSAQKNPTAFYLCASTAGVNTEAFFGQGTRLTVV.

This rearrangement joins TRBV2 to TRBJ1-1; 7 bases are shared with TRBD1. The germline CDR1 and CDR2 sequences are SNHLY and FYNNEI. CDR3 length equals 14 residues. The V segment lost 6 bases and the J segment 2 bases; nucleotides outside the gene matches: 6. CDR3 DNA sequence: TGTGCCAGCAGGATAACAGGGGCCAACACTGAAGCTTTCTTT. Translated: CASRITGANTEAFF.

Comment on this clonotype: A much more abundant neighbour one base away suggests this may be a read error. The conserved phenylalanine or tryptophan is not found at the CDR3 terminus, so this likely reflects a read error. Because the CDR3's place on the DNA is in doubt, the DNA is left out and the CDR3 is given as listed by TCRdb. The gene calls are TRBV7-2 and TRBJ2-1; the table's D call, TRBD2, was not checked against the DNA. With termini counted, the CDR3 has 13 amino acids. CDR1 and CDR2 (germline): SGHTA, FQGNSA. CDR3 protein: CASSLRREPEKFS.

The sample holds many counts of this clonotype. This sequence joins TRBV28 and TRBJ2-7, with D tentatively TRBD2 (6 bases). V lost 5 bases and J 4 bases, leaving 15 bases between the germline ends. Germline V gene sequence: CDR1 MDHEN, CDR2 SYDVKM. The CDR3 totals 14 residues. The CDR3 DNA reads TGTGCCAGCAGTCACCGGGACTCCTTATACGAGCAGTACGTC. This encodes CASSHRDSLYEQYV.